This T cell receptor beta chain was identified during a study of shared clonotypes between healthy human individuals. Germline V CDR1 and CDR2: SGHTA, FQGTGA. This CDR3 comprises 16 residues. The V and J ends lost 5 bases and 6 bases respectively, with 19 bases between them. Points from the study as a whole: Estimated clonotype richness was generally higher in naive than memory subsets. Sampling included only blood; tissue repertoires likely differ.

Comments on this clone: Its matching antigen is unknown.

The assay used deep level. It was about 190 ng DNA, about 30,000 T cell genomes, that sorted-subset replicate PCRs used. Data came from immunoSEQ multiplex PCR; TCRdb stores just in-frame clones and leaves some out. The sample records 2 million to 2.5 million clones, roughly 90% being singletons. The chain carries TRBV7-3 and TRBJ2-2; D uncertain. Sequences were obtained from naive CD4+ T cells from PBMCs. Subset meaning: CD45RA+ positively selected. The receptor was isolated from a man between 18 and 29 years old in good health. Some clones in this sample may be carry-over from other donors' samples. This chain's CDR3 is CASSPRGGDWAGELFF. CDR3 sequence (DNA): TGTGCCAGCAGCCCAAGAGGTGGAGATTGGGCCGGGGAGCTGTTTTTT.